Included here is one T cell receptor beta chain sequence, with context. The data belong to a study of T cell responses to AZD1222 COVID-19 vaccine. The protocol was immunoSEQ multiplex PCR, while the TCRdb copy is restricted to in-frame clones and leaves out a portion. The data contain roughly 150,000 clones, 87% of them seen just once; the ten biggest clones take up approximately 0.97%. The CDR3 runs 14 residues. V shed 0 bases and J shed 0 bases, with 4 bases lying between them. The germline gives CDR1 SGDLS, CDR2 YYNGEE. The receptor was derived from an adult who received the AZD1222 COVID-19 vaccine. Sequenced here: peripheral blood, sampled 28 days after the second AZD1222 dose. J is TRBJ1-3 and V is TRBV9; no definite D call. This CDR3 reads CASSVGDSGNTIYF. Here the CDR3 DNA reads TGTGCCAGCAGCGTAGGAGACTCTGGAAACACCATATATTTT.